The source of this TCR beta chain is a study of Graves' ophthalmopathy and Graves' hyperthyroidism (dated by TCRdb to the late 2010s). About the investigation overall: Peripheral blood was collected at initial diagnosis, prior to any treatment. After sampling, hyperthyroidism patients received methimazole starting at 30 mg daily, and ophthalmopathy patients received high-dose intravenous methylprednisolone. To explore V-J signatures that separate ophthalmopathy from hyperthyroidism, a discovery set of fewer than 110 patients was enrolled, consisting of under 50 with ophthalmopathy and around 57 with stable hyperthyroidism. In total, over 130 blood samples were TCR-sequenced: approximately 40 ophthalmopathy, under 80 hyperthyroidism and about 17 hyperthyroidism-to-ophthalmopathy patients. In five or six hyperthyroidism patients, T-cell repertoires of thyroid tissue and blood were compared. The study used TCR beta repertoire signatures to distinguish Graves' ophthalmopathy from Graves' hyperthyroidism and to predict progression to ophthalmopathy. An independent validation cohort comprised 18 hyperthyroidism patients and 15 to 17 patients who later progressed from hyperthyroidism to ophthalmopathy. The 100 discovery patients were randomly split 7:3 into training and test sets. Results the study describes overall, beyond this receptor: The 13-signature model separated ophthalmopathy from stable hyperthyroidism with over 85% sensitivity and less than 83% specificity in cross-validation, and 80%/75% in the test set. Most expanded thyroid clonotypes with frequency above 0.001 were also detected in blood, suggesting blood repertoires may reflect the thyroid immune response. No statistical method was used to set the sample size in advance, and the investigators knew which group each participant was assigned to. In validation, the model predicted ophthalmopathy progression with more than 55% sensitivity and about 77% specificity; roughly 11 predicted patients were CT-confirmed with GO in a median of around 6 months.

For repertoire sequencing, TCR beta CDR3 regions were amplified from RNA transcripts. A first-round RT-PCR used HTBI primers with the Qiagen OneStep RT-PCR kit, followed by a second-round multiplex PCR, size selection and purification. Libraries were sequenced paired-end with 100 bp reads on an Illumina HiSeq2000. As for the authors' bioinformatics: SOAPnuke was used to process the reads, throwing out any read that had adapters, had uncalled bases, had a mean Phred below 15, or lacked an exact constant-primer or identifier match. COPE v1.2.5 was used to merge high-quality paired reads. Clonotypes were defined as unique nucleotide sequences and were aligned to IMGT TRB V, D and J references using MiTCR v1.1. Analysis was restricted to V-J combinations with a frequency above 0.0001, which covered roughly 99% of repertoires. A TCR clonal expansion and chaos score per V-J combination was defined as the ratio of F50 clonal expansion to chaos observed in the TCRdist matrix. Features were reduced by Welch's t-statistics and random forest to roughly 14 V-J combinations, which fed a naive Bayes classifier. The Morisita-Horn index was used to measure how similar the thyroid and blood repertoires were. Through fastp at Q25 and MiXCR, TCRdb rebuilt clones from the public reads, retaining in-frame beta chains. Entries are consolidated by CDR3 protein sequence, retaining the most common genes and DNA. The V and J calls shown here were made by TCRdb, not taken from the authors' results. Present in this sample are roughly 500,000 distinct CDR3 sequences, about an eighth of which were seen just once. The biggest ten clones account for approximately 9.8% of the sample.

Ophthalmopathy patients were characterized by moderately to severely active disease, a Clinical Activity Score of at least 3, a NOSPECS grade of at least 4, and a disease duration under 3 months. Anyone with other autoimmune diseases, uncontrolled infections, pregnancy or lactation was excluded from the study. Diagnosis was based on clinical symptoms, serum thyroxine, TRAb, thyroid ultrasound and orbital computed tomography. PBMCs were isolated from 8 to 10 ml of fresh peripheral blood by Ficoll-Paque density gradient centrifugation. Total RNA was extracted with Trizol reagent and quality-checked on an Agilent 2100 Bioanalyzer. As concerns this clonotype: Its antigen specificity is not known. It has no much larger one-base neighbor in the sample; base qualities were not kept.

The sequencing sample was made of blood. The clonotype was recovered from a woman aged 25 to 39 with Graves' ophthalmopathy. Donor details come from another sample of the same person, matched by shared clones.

The base sequence is TGCAGTGCTAGAGGCAGGGAGGGCTATGGCTACACCTTC. Its product reads: CSARGREGYGYTF. The V and J segments used are TRBV20-1 and TRBJ1-2, with TRBD1 perhaps the D gene, on 5 matching bases. The CDR3 runs 13 amino acids, cysteine and phenylalanine included. CDR3 DNA is the only sequence kept; it has 39 bases, read in frame from the first base. V is clipped by 1 base and J by 4 bases, and the sequence between their germline boundaries is 10 bases long. CDR1 and CDR2, per the germline V gene (reference sequence), are DFQATT and SNEGSKA.